These 15 T cell receptor beta chains came from one sample sequenced in a study of shared clonotypes between healthy human individuals. Sequenced by immunoSEQ multiplex PCR; TCRdb stores in-frame clones only, minus some. This table has approximately 470,000 clones, around 73% appearing once. Specimen: PBMCs. The receptor source for this set is a woman in her thirties or forties in good health. Some clones in this sample may be carry-over from other donors' samples.

Comment on this clone: Other DNA sequences in the sample encode the same CDR3. This sequence joins TRBV6-1 and TRBJ1-2; D remains unclear. Germline assignment: CDR1 MNHNS and CDR2 SASEGT. The CDR3 extends over 12 amino acids. The V end lost 2 bases, the J end lost 4 bases, and 5 bases lay between the germline ends. The CDR3, as DNA: TGTGCCAGCAGTGAATTGGGCTATGGCTACACCTTC. It encodes CASSELGYGYTF.

The chain employs TRBV6-1 and TRBJ1-4; D gene unclear. Trimming removed 10 bases from V and 7 bases from J, with 19 bases in between. Germline V gene sequence: CDR1 MNHNS, CDR2 SASEGT. The CDR3 loop spans 14 amino acids. CDR3 protein: CATSLQWEGEKLFF. The CDR3 DNA is TGTGCCACCTCCCTCCAGTGGGAAGGTGAAAAACTGTTTTTT.

The chain carries TRBV7-9 and TRBJ2-7, with D possibly being TRBD1 (5 bases). The CDR3 loop spans 14 amino acids. V gave up 1 base and J gave up 2 bases, with 9 bases separating them. Germline lookup yields CDR1 SEHNR and CDR2 FQNEAQ (reference sequence). CDR3 amino acids: CASSLDRHPYEQYF. The CDR3 nucleotides are TGTGCCAGCAGCTTAGACAGGCACCCCTACGAGCAGTACTTC.

About this clone itself: Within the sample, other DNA sequences also encode this same CDR3. The V gene is TRBV7-2, the J gene TRBJ1-1; D is unclear. The CDR3 runs to 13 residues. In germline, CDR1 is SGHTA, CDR2 FQGNSA. V dropped 3 bases and J dropped 2 bases, with 7 bases sitting between them. The CDR3 coding sequence is TGTGCCAGCAGCTTCGGAGGTAACACTGAAGCTTTCTTT. As protein: CASSFGGNTEAFF.

The chain recombines TRBV11-2 with TRBJ1-1; D gene uncertain. Germline V gene lookup returns CDR1 SGHAT and CDR2 FQNNGV. V lost 5 bases to trimming and J lost 1 base, with 8 bases between them. This CDR3 spans 13 amino acids. The CDR3 DNA is TGTGCCAGCAGCGTACATACGAACACTGAAGCTTTCTTT. Its protein is CASSVHTNTEAFF.

The count of this clone is one. The chain recombines TRBV4-3 with TRBJ2-7; D is possibly TRBD1 (6 bases). The CDR3 is 15 amino acids. Germline loops: CDR1 LGHNA, CDR2 YSLEER. V was clipped by 3 bases and J by 2 bases, with 14 bases between them. CDR3 DNA sequence: TGCGCCAGCAGCCAGGCCGGGACAAGAGCCTACGAGCAGTACTTC. Protein sequence: CASSQAGTRAYEQYF.

This chain joins TRBV9 and TRBJ2-7, with unresolved D. Germline CDR1 SGDLS, CDR2 YYNGEE. Deletions cut 4 bases from V and 5 bases from J, with 16 bases between. This CDR3 has 14 amino acids. CDR3 bases: TGTGCCAGCAGCCCCCGGTTCAGTCTCCACGAGCAGTACTTC. It encodes CASSPRFSLHEQYF.

The chain joins TRBV5-1 to TRBJ2-3, with 7 nucleotides matching TRBD1. The CDR3 loop spans 13 amino acids. Germline V gene data show CDR1 as SGHRS and CDR2 as YFSETQ. V dropped 4 bases and J dropped 5; count of bases not matched to a gene: 4. For the CDR3, the DNA is TGCGCCAGCAGCCCGACAGGGCAAGATACGCAGTATTTT. Protein product: CASSPTGQDTQYF.

The chain joins TRBV7-6 to TRBJ2-2; 10 nucleotides align to TRBD1. The CDR3 extends over 15 amino acids. The J segment lost 4 bases and the V segment lost 11 bases, leaving 10 bases of the junction unmatched. CDR1 is SGHVS, CDR2 FNYEAQ, per germline. The CDR3 region is CASQGGTGATGELFF. In DNA form, the CDR3 reads TGTGCCTCCCAGGGGGGGACAGGGGCCACCGGGGAGCTGTTTTTT.

V gene TRBV30 combines with J gene TRBJ2-7; D is ambiguous. CDR1 GTSNPN and CDR2 SVGIG come from the germline V gene (reference sequence). CDR3 size: 12 residues. Trimming cost V 2 bases and J 4 bases, with 9 bases left between them. The CDR3 is CAWSPMGYEQYF. CDR3 nucleotide sequence: TGTGCCTGGAGTCCAATGGGTTACGAGCAGTACTTC.

This clone was found many times. J is TRBJ1-3 and V is TRBV18; no clear D. The CDR3 is 13 residues long. Trimming removed 0 bases at V and 8 bases at J, with 8 bases between. The germline CDR1 and CDR2 sequences are KGHSH and LQKENI. The CDR3 nucleotides read TGTGCCAGCTCACCACCTACGCGGGACACCATATATTTT. Translating it yields CASSPPTRDTIYF. Based on the CDR3 plus reference TRBV18 and TRBJ1-3, the full variable domain is NAGVMQNPRHLVRRRGQEARLRCSPMKGHSHVYWYRQLPEEGLKFMVYLQKENIIDESGMPKERFSAEFPKEGPSILRIQQVVRGDSAAYFCASSPPTRDTIYFGEGSWLTVV.

This chain links TRBV7-9 with TRBJ2-3; D uncertain. The CDR3 runs to 15 residues. Trimming cost V 5 bases and J 2 bases, with 14 bases left between them. CDR1 SEHNR and CDR2 FQNEAQ come from the germline V gene (reference sequence). The CDR3 nucleotides read TGTGCCAGCAGCCCAGGATGGGTTGCCACAGATACGCAGTATTTT. Translation: CASSPGWVATDTQYF.

The chain links TRBV6-5 to TRBJ1-1; a possible D gene is TRBD1 (6 bases). Germline loops: CDR1 MNHEY, CDR2 SVGAGI. The CDR3 is made up of 16 amino acids. Trimming shortened V by 2 bases and J by 5 bases, and 18 bases separated the two germline ends. The CDR3 here is CASSYGPGALETEAFF. The CDR3 region has the DNA TGTGCCAGCAGTTACGGGCCAGGGGCTTTGGAGACTGAAGCTTTCTTT.

V usage is TRBV19 and J usage is TRBJ2-2; 7 nucleotides agree with TRBD1. V lost 7 bases and J lost 0; bases outside the gene matches: 5. This CDR3 has 15 amino acids. Per germline, CDR1 LNHDA and CDR2 SQIVND (reference sequence). The CDR3, as DNA: TGTGCCAGTAAACCCGGGACAGCGAACACCGGGGAGCTGTTTTTT. Protein product: CASKPGTANTGELFF.

This clone was seen only once. This chain connects TRBV10-3 to TRBJ2-5, with D perhaps matching TRBD2 (6 bases). This CDR3 has 13 residues. Germline values: CDR1 ENHRY, CDR2 SYGVKD. Trimming shortened V by 2 bases and J by 11 bases, and 15 bases separated the two germline ends. CDR3 DNA sequence: TGTGCCATCAGTGAGGCGACTCCGGGGGAGCAGTACTTC. The encoded protein is CAISEATPGEQYF.